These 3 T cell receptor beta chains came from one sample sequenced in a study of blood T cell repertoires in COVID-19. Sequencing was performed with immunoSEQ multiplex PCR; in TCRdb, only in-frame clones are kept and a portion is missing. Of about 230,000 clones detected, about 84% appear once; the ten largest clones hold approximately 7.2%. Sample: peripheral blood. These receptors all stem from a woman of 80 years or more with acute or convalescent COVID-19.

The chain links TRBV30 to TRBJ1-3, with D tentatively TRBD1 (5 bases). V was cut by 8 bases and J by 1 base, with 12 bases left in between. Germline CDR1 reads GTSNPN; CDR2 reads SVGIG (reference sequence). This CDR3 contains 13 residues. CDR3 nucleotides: TGTGCCCGCCGGGGGACGTCTGGAAACACCATATATTTT. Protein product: CARRGTSGNTIYF.

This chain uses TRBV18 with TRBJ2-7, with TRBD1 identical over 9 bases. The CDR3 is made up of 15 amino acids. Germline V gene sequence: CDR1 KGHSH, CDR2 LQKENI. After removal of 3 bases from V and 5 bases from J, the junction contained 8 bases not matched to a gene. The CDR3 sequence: CASSPAGTGLNEQYF. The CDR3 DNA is TGTGCCAGCTCACCTGCCGGGACAGGGCTCAACGAGCAGTACTTC.

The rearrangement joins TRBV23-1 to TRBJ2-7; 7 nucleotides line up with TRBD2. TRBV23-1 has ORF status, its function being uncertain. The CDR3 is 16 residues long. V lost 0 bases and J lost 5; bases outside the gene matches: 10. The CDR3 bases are TGCGCCAGCAGTCAATCGTGGGGGAGGGCCAGGGACGAGCAGTACTTC. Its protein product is CASSQSWGRARDEQYF.